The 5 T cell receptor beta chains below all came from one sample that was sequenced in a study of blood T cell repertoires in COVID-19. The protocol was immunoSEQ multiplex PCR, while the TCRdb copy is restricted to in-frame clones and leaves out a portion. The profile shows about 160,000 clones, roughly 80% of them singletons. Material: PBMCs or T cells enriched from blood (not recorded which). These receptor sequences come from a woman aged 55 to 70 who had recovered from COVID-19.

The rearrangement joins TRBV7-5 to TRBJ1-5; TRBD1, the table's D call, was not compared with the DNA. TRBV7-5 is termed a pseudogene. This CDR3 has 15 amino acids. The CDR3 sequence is CAYRGGQGAKQPQHF. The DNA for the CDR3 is TGTGCCTACAGGGGTGGACAGGGGGCGAAGCAGCCCCAGCATTTT.

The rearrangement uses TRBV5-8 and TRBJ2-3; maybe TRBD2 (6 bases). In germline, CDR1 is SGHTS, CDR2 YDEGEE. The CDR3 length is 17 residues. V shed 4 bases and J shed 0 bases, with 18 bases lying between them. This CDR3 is CASSPGVGTSSTDTQYF. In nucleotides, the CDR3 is TGTGCCAGCAGCCCGGGGGTGGGGACTTCTAGCACAGATACGCAGTATTTT.

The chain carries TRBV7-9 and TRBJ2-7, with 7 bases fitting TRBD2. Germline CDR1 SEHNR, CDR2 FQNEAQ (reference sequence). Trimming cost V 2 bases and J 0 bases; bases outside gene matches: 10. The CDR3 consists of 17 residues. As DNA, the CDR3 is TGTGCCAGCAGCTTAACTATGCGCGGGGGACCCTCCTACGAGCAGTACTTC. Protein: CASSLTMRGGPSYEQYF.

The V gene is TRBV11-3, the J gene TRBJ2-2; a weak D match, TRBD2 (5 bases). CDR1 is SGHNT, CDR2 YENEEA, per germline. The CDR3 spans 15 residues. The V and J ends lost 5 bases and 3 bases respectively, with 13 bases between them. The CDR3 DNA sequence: TGTGCCAGCAGCCCAGGCGGGCTAGACACCGGGGAGCTGTTTTTT. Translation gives CASSPGGLDTGELFF.

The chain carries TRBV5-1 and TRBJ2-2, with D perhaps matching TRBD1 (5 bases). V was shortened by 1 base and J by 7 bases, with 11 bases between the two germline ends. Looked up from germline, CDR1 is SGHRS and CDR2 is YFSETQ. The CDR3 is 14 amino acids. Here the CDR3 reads CASSLKGVLGELFF. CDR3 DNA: TGCGCCAGCAGCTTGAAAGGGGTTCTCGGGGAGCTGTTTTTT.